This T cell receptor (beta chain) was obtained from a study of T cell responses to AZD1222 COVID-19 vaccine. Concerning this clone: Its antigen is as yet unknown.

Study results and caveats: Spike regions recognized by vaccine-associated CD4 TCRs spanned the protein, led by 160-218 and 743-854. Reportedly, close to half of spike-specific TCRs are directed against unmutated variant regions. The repertoires were collected only after the peak T cell response.

Clones were read by immunoSEQ multiplex PCR, and TCRdb kept only the in-frame ones, dropping some. The sample has 150,000 to 200,000 clones, just over 90% seen once. This specimen was peripheral blood, taken 28 days after the second dose of the MenACWY control vaccine. This TCR was recovered from an adult who received the MenACWY meningococcal vaccine as a control.

The chain's CDR3 is CASSPLVGETEAFF. The CDR3 DNA reads TGCGCCAGCAGCCCTCTGGTCGGGGAGACTGAAGCTTTCTTT. V usage is TRBV5-1 and J usage is TRBJ1-1; D is uncertain. V lost 4 bases, J lost 5 bases, and 15 bases lay in between. This CDR3 has 14 residues. CDR1 is SGHRS and CDR2 is YFSETQ in the germline V gene.